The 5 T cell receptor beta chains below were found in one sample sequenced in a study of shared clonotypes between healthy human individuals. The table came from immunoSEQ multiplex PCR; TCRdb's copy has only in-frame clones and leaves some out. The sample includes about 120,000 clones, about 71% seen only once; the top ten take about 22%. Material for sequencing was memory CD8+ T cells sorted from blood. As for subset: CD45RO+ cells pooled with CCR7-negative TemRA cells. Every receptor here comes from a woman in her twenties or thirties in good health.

CDR3 protein: CASSTNRGGLAGGRPDTQYF. The CDR3 nucleotides read TGTGCCAGTAGTACCAATAGGGGGGGCCTAGCGGGAGGTCGCCCAGATACGCAGTATTTT. This rearrangement joins TRBV19 to TRBJ2-3; 11 bases are shared with TRBD2. The germline V gene has CDR1 LNHDA and CDR2 SQIVND (reference sequence). With V trimmed by 4 bases and J by 4 bases, 19 bases remained unmatched. CDR3 length equals 20 residues.

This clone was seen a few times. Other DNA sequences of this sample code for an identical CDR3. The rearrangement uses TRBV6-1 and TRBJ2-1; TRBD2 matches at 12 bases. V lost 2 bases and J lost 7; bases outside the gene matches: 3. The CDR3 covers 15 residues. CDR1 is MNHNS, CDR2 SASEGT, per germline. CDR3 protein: CASSERTSGINEQFF. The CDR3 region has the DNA TGTGCCAGCAGTGAAAGGACTAGCGGGATTAATGAGCAGTTCTTC.

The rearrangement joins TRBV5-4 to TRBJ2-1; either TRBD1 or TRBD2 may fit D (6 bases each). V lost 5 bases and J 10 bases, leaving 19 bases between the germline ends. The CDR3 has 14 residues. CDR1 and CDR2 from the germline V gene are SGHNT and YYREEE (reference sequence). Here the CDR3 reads CASSHTTGALEQFF. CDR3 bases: TGTGCCAGCAGTCACACTACGGGGGCCTTAGAGCAGTTCTTC.

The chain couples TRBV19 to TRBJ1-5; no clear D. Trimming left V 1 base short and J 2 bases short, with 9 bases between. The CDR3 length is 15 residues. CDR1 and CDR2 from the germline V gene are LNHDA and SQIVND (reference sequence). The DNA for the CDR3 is TGTGCCAGTAGTATAGCGGTCTCCGGCAATCAGCCCCAGCATTTT. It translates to CASSIAVSGNQPQHF.

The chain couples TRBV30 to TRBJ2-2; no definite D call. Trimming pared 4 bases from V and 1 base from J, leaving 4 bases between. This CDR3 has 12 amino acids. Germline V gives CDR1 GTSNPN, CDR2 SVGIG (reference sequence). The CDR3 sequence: CAWNMNTGELFF. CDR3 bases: TGTGCCTGGAATATGAACACCGGGGAGCTGTTTTTT.